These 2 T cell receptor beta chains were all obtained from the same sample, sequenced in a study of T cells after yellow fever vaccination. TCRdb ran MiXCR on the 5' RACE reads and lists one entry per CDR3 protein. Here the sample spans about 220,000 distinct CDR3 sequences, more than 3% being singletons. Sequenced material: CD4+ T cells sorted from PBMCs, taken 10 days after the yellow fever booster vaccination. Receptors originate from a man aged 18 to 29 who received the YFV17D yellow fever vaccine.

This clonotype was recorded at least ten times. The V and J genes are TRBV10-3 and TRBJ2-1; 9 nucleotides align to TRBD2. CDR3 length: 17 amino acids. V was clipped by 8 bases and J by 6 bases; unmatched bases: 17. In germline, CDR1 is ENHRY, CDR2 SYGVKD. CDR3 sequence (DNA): TGTGCCATCTCCCCCCAGGGGCGGGGGGGCCCGAGCAATGAGCAGTTCTTC. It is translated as CAISPQGRGGPSNEQFF.

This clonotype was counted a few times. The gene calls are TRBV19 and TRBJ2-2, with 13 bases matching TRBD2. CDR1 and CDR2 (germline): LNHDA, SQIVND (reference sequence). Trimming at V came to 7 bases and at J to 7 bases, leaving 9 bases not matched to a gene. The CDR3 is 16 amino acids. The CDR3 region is CASIRLAGGRGGELFF. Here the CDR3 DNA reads TGTGCCAGTATCCGACTAGCGGGGGGCCGTGGCGGGGAGCTGTTTTTT.